Presented here are 32 T cell receptor beta chains from one specimen sequenced in a study of Ad26.COV2.S vaccination and SARS-CoV-2 variants. Repertoires were generated with immunoSEQ multiplex PCR, while TCRdb's copy carries only in-frame clones and drops some. The table lists about 350,000 clones, just over 90% of them singletons. The sample in question was peripheral blood, obtained after recovery from COVID-19. Every receptor here comes from a human donor who had recovered from COVID-19.

The chain recombines TRBV6-5 with TRBJ1-2; D might be TRBD1 (6 bases). Germline V gives CDR1 MNHEY, CDR2 SVGAGI. V was trimmed by 7 bases and J by 5 bases, leaving 17 bases between them. This CDR3 spans 14 amino acids. CDR3 sequence: CASKESGTIYGYTF. CDR3 DNA sequence: TGTGCCAGCAAGGAGTCGGGGACAATTTATGGCTACACCTTC.

Here the CDR3 DNA reads TGCGCCAGCAGCCAAGGCGCATTTCCTACGCAGCAGTACTTC. Encoded protein: CASSQGAFPTQQYF. This sequence joins TRBV4-1 and TRBJ2-7; no reliable D call. CDR3 length: 14 residues. Trimming stripped 1 base from V and 8 bases from J, with 15 bases between. Germline V gives CDR1 MGHRA, CDR2 YSYEKL.

The V call is TRBV11-2, the J call TRBJ1-2; a weak D match, TRBD1 (6 bases). This CDR3 contains 16 residues. Germline-derived CDR1 and CDR2 are SGHAT and FQNNGV. Trimming pared 0 bases from V and 6 bases from J, leaving 17 bases between. The CDR3 loop is CASSLEGGGRNDGYTF. In DNA form, the CDR3 reads TGTGCCAGCAGCTTAGAGGGCGGGGGGCGCAATGATGGCTACACCTTC.

The sample holds a few counts of this clone. The chain is built from TRBV6-2 or TRBV6-3 and TRBJ2-5, with 11 bases matching TRBD2. Germline trimming cut 6 bases from V and 4 bases from J; bases unmatched to any gene: 7. CDR3 length: 15 residues. Germline CDR1 and CDR2: MNHEY and SVGEGT. Here the CDR3 reads CASSFLSGGAETQYF. DNA of the CDR3: TGTGCCAGCAGCTTCCTTAGCGGGGGGGCAGAGACCCAGTACTTC.

This chain uses TRBV11-2 with TRBJ1-6, with unresolved D. CDR3 length: 15 amino acids. Germline V lookup: CDR1 SGHAT, CDR2 FQNNGV. V gave up 1 base and J gave up 7 bases, with 11 bases separating them. CDR3 sequence (DNA): TGTGCCAGCAGCTTAGGAGGCAGGTGGAATTCACCCCTCCACTTT. As protein: CASSLGGRWNSPLHF.

The chain carries TRBV13 and TRBJ2-5; no clear D. Germline V gene data show CDR1 as PRHDT and CDR2 as FYEKMQ (reference sequence). The CDR3 contains 13 residues. Deletions cut 5 bases from V and 4 bases from J, with 11 bases between. CDR3 region: CASSNRQGETQYF. CDR3 coding DNA: TGTGCCAGCAGCAACAGACAAGGAGAGACCCAGTACTTC.

The chain recombines TRBV5-6 with TRBJ2-7; 9 bases fit TRBD1. The CDR3 is made up of 16 amino acids. J was trimmed by 5 bases and V by 5 bases; bases with no gene match: 14. The germline CDR1 and CDR2 sequences are SGHDT and YYEEEE. The CDR3 protein is CASSHTTGTGNHEQYF. The CDR3 nucleotides read TGTGCCAGCAGTCACACCACCGGGACAGGGAACCACGAGCAGTACTTC.

The chain carries TRBV5-1 and TRBJ2-7, with 8 bases aligning to TRBD1. The V gene's germline CDR1 is SGHRS and CDR2 YFSETQ. This CDR3 is 12 amino acids long. After removal of 5 bases from V and 6 bases from J, the junction contained 4 bases not matched to a gene. The CDR3 nucleotides read TGCGCCAGCAGGGAGACAGGGGTCGAGCAGTACTTC. It encodes CASRETGVEQYF.

This clone was observed once. The V gene is TRBV4-1, the J gene TRBJ2-1, with D unclear. The CDR3 is 17 amino acids. V lost 4 bases and J 0 bases, leaving 16 bases between the germline ends. CDR1 is MGHRA, CDR2 YSYEKL, per germline. The CDR3 sequence is CASSRVGPTNSYNEQFF. CDR3 nucleotides: TGCGCCAGCAGCCGAGTTGGACCGACCAACTCCTACAATGAGCAGTTCTTC.

This clone was seen a single time. This rearrangement joins TRBV4-3 to TRBJ2-7; D might be TRBD1 (5 bases). The CDR3 sequence is 15 residues long. Deletions cut 1 base from V and 7 bases from J, with 17 bases between. From germline, CDR1 is LGHNA and CDR2 YSLEER. DNA of the CDR3: TGCGCCAGCAGCCAAGTTCTGGACATTCTCGGGGAGCAGTACTTC. This encodes CASSQVLDILGEQYF.

This sequence joins TRBV19 and TRBJ1-3; TRBD1 aligns across 8 bases. Germline-derived CDR1 and CDR2 are LNHDA and SQIVND (reference sequence). V shed 3 bases and J 0 bases; nucleotides not matched to a gene: 7. This CDR3 is 17 amino acids long. In DNA form, the CDR3 reads TGTGCCAGTAGTATGACCGGGACAGGACGCTCTGGAAACACCATATATTTT. It encodes CASSMTGTGRSGNTIYF.

The V call is TRBV19, the J call TRBJ2-5; D is possibly TRBD1 or TRBD2 (5 bases each). V was clipped by 3 bases and J by 2 bases, with 10 bases between them. Germline loops: CDR1 LNHDA, CDR2 SQIVND (reference sequence). The CDR3 has 14 amino acids. CDR3 sequence: CASSIGGRQETQYF. CDR3 coding DNA: TGTGCCAGTAGTATTGGGGGACGGCAAGAGACCCAGTACTTC. Filled out from reference TRBV19 and TRBJ2-5, the complete variable domain reads DGGITQSPKYLFRKEGQNVTLSCEQNLNHDAMYWYRQDPGQGLRLIYYSQIVNDFQKGDIAEGYSVSREKKESFPLTVTSAQKNPTAFYLCASSIGGRQETQYFGPGTRLLVL.

The chain couples TRBV10-3 to TRBJ1-2, with TRBD1 as a possible D gene (5 bases). Per the germline V gene, CDR1 is ENHRY and CDR2 is SYGVKD. Trimming shortened V by 5 bases and J by 8 bases, and 15 bases separated the two germline ends. The CDR3 totals 13 residues. In nucleotides, the CDR3 is TGTGCCATCAGTCCGGGACCTCCTATCGGCTACACCTTC. It yields the protein CAISPGPPIGYTF.

The chain combines TRBV6-6 with TRBJ1-5, with 7 bases fitting TRBD1. The germline V gene has CDR1 MNHNY and CDR2 SVGAGI (reference sequence). V lost 6 bases, J lost 1 base, and 6 bases stayed unmatched. This CDR3 is 15 amino acids long. The CDR3 spells CASRSRQGSNQPQHF. For the CDR3, the DNA is TGTGCCAGCAGAAGTCGACAGGGCAGCAATCAGCCCCAGCATTTT.

The chain joins TRBV4-2 to TRBJ2-4; 12 bases are shared with TRBD2. The V gene's germline CDR1 is LGHNA and CDR2 YNFKEQ. Unmatched junction bases numbered 9, after V lost 0 bases and J lost 0 bases. CDR3 length equals 20 residues. The CDR3 nucleotides read TGTGCCAGCAGCCAAGACCCCGGACTAGCGGGGAAACTAGCCAAAAACATTCAGTACTTC. Its translation: CASSQDPGLAGKLAKNIQYF.

V usage is TRBV18 and J usage is TRBJ1-1; 7 bases line up with TRBD1. Germline-derived CDR1 and CDR2 are KGHSH and LQKENI. The CDR3 is 13 residues long. The J segment lost 6 bases and the V segment lost 5 bases, leaving 6 bases of the junction unmatched. The CDR3 DNA is TGTGCCAGCTCAGCTCAGGGGGGCCCTGAAGCTTTCTTT. Its protein product is CASSAQGGPEAFF.

This rearrangement joins TRBV9 to TRBJ2-1; D call uncertain. Germline V gene sequence: CDR1 SGDLS, CDR2 YYNGEE. The germline V and J ends were trimmed by 0 bases and 5 bases, with 15 bases remaining between them. CDR3 size: 16 residues. In nucleotides, the CDR3 is TGTGCCAGCAGCGTAGCTCAGGACCGGAGCCACAATGAGCAGTTCTTC. Its protein is CASSVAQDRSHNEQFF.

The chain couples TRBV6-2 or TRBV6-3 to TRBJ1-1; D uncertain. Germline CDR1 reads MNHEY; CDR2 reads SVGEGT. The CDR3 is 14 residues long. The V gene lost 6 bases and the J gene lost 4 bases, with 15 bases spanning the gap. The CDR3 sequence: CASSQLEEGTEAFF. The DNA of the CDR3 is TGTGCCAGCAGCCAACTAGAGGAGGGCACTGAAGCTTTCTTT.

The chain couples TRBV2 to TRBJ1-2, with unresolved D. Germline V gene data show CDR1 as SNHLY and CDR2 as FYNNEI. Trimming took 2 bases from V and 0 from J, leaving 10 bases between them. The CDR3 extends over 15 amino acids. The chain's CDR3 is CASSEFTAANYGYTF. The CDR3 nucleotides are TGTGCCAGCAGTGAATTTACAGCCGCTAACTATGGCTACACCTTC.

The CDR3 nucleotides are TGTGCCAGCAGCTTAGGGGGGAGGGCTGAAGCTTTCTTT. Translated: CASSLGGRAEAFF. The chain is built from TRBV11-2 and TRBJ1-1, with D possibly matching TRBD1 (5 bases). The V end lost 1 base, the J end lost 6 bases, and 9 bases lay between the germline ends. Germline V lookup: CDR1 SGHAT, CDR2 FQNNGV. This CDR3 contains 13 residues.

This clone has a single count. The chain has TRBV9 and TRBJ2-3; no firm D call. Germline V CDR1 and CDR2: SGDLS, YYNGEE. The CDR3 is 14 residues long. V shed 3 bases and J shed 0 bases, with 8 bases lying between them. The CDR3 nucleotides are TGTGCCAGCAGCGCTCAACAGAGCACAGATACGCAGTATTTT. Translation: CASSAQQSTDTQYF.

Here the CDR3 DNA reads TGTGCCAGCAGCCGGTACCAGGGGGGCACTGAAGCTTTCTTT. This codes for CASSRYQGGTEAFF. The V and J genes are TRBV3-1 (or the pseudogene TRBV3-2) and TRBJ1-1; TRBD1 matches at 7 bases. CDR3 length equals 14 residues. The germline V gene encodes CDR1 LGHDT and CDR2 YNNKEL (reference sequence). The V and J ends lost 4 bases and 4 bases, in that order; junction bases with no gene match: 6.

This chain connects TRBV28 to TRBJ2-3, with 9 positions matching TRBD2. CDR3 length equals 15 residues. The germline V gene encodes CDR1 MDHEN and CDR2 SYDVKM. V was clipped by 7 bases and J by 2 bases; unmatched bases: 7. The CDR3 DNA follows: TGTGCCAGCAACTTAGCGGGGGCCCTCACAGATACGCAGTATTTT. Encoded protein: CASNLAGALTDTQYF.

The chain couples TRBV12-3 or TRBV12-4 to TRBJ2-3; no definite D call. Trimming pared 5 bases from V and 6 bases from J, leaving 9 bases between. This CDR3 region has 12 residues. The CDR3 region is CASSLETDTQYF. DNA for the CDR3: TGTGCCAGCAGTCTAGAGACGGATACGCAGTATTTT.

This sequence joins TRBV4-1 and TRBJ2-2, with TRBD2 identical over 12 bases. The CDR3 has 16 amino acids. Germline V gene lookup returns CDR1 MGHRA and CDR2 YSYEKL. The V segment lost 4 bases and the J segment 6 bases; nucleotides outside the gene matches: 6. The CDR3 DNA reads as TGCGCCAGCAGCCTTGAACTAGCGGGGGGATCCGGGGAGCTGTTTTTT. This translates into CASSLELAGGSGELFF.

This chain joins TRBV6-1 and TRBJ2-2, with D hard to call. Trimming took off 3 bases at V and 6 bases at J, with 8 bases between the two ends. The CDR3 covers 13 residues. The germline V gene has CDR1 MNHNS and CDR2 SASEGT. For the CDR3, the DNA is TGTGCCAGCAGTGACCACCAAGCCGGGGAGCTGTTTTTT. Amino acids: CASSDHQAGELFF.

The table lists this clone with a few counts. V is TRBV10-1 and J is TRBJ1-3; D is unclear. Germline CDR1 and CDR2: WNHNN and SYGVQD (reference sequence). V was pared by 3 bases and J by 0 bases, with 9 bases between. CDR3 length: 15 amino acids. The CDR3 DNA reads TGCGCCAGCAGTGATAGTACCACCTCTGGAAACACCATATATTTT. Its protein is CASSDSTTSGNTIYF.

This chain joins TRBV19 and TRBJ2-2, with D perhaps TRBD1 or TRBD2 (5 bases each). With 4 bases removed from V and 0 bases from J, the gap between germline ends came to 21 bases. In germline, CDR1 is LNHDA, CDR2 SQIVND (reference sequence). The CDR3 is 19 amino acids. In DNA form, the CDR3 reads TGTGCCAGTAGTACCCACGGACGACAGTGGGGGACGAACACCGGGGAGCTGTTTTTT. Translation: CASSTHGRQWGTNTGELFF.

This sequence joins TRBV5-1 and TRBJ2-3; tentative D call: TRBD1 (5 bases). This CDR3 has 13 amino acids. In germline, CDR1 is SGHRS, CDR2 YFSETQ. Between the trimmed V and J ends, which lost 4 bases and 4 bases, there was a span of 10 bases. Written as DNA, the CDR3 is TGCGCCAGCAGCGATTCAGGGCCAGATACGCAGTATTTT. As protein: CASSDSGPDTQYF. The full variable domain, completed using reference TRBV5-1 and TRBJ2-3, is KAGVTQTPRYLIKTRGQQVTLSCSPISGHRSVSWYQQTPGQGLQFLFEYFSETQRNKGNFPGRFSGRQFSNSRSEMNVSTLELGDSALYLCASSDSGPDTQYFGPGTRLTVL.

V usage is TRBV6-5 and J usage is TRBJ2-7, with D perhaps being TRBD1 or TRBD2 (5 bases each). Per the germline V gene, CDR1 is MNHEY and CDR2 is SVGAGI. V was trimmed by 8 bases and J by 2 bases, leaving 19 bases between them. CDR3 length: 15 amino acids. The CDR3 protein is CASSIGPGRTYEQYF. The CDR3 nucleotides read TGTGCCAGCTCGATAGGGCCGGGACGGACCTACGAGCAGTACTTC.

The DNA for the CDR3 is TGTGCCAGCAGCGGCGTATCAACAGGAGGCTCACCCCTCCACTTT. Translating it yields CASSGVSTGGSPLHF. The chain recombines TRBV7-9 with TRBJ1-6, with TRBD1 as a possible D gene (5 bases). The CDR3 is made up of 15 amino acids. V was cut by 5 bases and J by 10 bases, with 18 bases left in between. Germline CDR1 is SEHNR and CDR2 is FQNEAQ (reference sequence).

V is TRBV7-9 and J is TRBJ1-2; a weak D match, TRBD1 (6 bases). The CDR3 runs to 12 residues. CDR1 is SEHNR and CDR2 is FQNEAQ in the germline V gene (reference sequence). Trimming took 7 bases from V and 7 from J, leaving 13 bases between them. CDR3 sequence reads: CASTGTFGGYTF. The CDR3 DNA sequence: TGTGCCAGCACCGGGACATTCGGTGGCTACACCTTC.